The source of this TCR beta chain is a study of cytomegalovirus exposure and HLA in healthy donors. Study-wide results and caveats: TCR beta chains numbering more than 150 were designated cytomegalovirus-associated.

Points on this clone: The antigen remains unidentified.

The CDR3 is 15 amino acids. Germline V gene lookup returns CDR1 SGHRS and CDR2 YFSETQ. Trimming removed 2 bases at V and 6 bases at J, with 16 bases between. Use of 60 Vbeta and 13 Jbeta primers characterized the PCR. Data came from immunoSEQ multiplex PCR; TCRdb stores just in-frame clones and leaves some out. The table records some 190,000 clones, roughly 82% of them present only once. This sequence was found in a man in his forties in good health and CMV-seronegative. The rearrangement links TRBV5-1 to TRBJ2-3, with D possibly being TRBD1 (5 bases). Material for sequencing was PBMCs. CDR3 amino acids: CASSFGGQGLDTQYF. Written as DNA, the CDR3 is TGCGCCAGCAGCTTCGGTGGGCAGGGCCTCGATACGCAGTATTTT.